The sequence of this TCR beta chain was determined in a study of shared clonotypes between healthy human individuals. This clone has only a few counts. Its antigen is not identified. Other DNA sequences in the same sample also yield this CDR3. The germline V gene has CDR1 MNHEY and CDR2 SVGAGI. There are 15 residues in the CDR3. The J segment lost 1 base and the V segment lost 0 bases, leaving 1 base of the junction unmatched. In the original processing: For the immunoSEQ data, sequences were junction-only without quality scores, so filtering differed. Using immunoSEQ multiplex PCR, the repertoire was profiled, and TCRdb retains in-frame clones only, with some absent. D and trimming come from the DNA, and the V and J calls and clone size come from that table. This sample has approximately 2.5 million clones, with roughly 93% found just once. Overall study results and limits: In four donors, around 5.5% of naive CD4 clonotypes appeared in common.

This chain joins TRBV6-5 and TRBJ1-1, with TRBD1 matching 8 bases. The sample taken for sequencing was naive CD4+ T cells from PBMCs. Subset described: CD45RA+ positively selected. The receptor's source is a man between 18 and 29 years old in good health. Some clones in this sample may be carry-over from other donors' samples. The CDR3 nucleotides are TGTGCCAGCAGTTACTCAGGGACAGGGAACACTGAAGCTTTCTTT. Protein: CASSYSGTGNTEAFF.